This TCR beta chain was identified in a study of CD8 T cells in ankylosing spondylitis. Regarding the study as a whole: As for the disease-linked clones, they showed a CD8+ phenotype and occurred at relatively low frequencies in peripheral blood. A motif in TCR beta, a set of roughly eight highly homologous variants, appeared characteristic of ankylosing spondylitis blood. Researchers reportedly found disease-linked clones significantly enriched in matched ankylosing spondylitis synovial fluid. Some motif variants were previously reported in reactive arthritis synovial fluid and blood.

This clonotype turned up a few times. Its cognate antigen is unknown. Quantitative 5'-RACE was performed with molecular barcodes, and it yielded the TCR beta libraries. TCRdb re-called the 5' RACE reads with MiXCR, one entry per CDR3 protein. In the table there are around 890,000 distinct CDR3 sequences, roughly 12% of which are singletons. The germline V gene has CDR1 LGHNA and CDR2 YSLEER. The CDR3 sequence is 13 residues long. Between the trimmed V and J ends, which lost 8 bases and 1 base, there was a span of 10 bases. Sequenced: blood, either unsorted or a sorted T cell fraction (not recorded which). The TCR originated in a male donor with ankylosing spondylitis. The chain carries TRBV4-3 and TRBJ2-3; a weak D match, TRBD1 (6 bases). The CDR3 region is CASQGLGTDTQYF. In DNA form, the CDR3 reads TGCGCCAGCCAGGGGCTAGGCACAGATACGCAGTATTTT.